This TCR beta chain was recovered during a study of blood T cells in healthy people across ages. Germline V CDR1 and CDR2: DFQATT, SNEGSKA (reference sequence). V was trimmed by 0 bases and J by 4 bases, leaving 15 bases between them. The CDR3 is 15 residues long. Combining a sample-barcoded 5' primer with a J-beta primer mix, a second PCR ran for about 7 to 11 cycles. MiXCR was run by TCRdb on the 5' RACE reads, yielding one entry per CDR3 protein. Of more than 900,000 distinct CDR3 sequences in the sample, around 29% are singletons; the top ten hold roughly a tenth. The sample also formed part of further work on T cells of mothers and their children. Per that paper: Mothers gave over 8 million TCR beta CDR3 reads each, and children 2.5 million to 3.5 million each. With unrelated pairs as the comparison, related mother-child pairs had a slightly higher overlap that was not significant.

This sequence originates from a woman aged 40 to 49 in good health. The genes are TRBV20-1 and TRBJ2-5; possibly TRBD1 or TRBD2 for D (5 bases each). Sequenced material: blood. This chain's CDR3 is CSARDLFGAGETQYF. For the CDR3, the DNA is TGCAGTGCTAGAGATTTGTTTGGGGCGGGAGAGACCCAGTACTTC.